One and the same sample provided the 10 T cell receptor beta chains below, sequenced in a study of blood T cell repertoires in COVID-19. Assay: immunoSEQ multiplex PCR; the TCRdb copy retains only in-frame clones and omits some. The table lists a few hundred thousand clones, roughly 89% of them singletons. Sample: PBMCs or T cells enriched from blood (not recorded which). These receptors originate from a woman aged 55-70 years who had recovered from COVID-19.

This sequence joins TRBV7-8 and TRBJ1-1, with D unclear. Looked up from germline, CDR1 is SGHVS and CDR2 is FQNEAQ. V lost 5 bases and J 4 bases, leaving 14 bases between the germline ends. The length of the CDR3 is 14 residues. The CDR3 reads CASSPFGGSTEAFF. The DNA for the CDR3 is TGTGCCAGCAGCCCATTTGGAGGAAGCACTGAAGCTTTCTTT.

This clone has just a few counts. This chain uses TRBV4-2 with TRBJ2-3; D is unresolved. Germline V gene sequence: CDR1 LGHNA, CDR2 YNFKEQ. The V and J ends lost 0 bases and 0 bases respectively, with 7 bases between them. The CDR3 is 15 residues long. The CDR3 spells CASSQDQTSTDTQYF. CDR3 nucleotide sequence: TGTGCCAGCAGCCAAGACCAAACTAGCACAGATACGCAGTATTTT.

The sample holds a few counts of this clone. The V gene is TRBV29-1, the J gene TRBJ2-1; 9 nucleotides align to TRBD2. Germline CDR1 SQVTM, CDR2 ANQGSEA. The CDR3 loop spans 12 amino acids. The J segment lost 12 bases and the V segment lost 1 base, leaving 4 bases of the junction unmatched. CDR3 sequence (DNA): TGCAGCGTTGAAGGGAGTAGCGGGGGGCAGTTCTTC. Translating gives CSVEGSSGGQFF.

The J gene is TRBJ2-3, the V gene TRBV6-5, with 7 bases aligning to TRBD2. With 11 bases clipped from V and 8 bases from J, the junction kept 10 bases outside the gene matches. CDR1 and CDR2 (germline): MNHEY, SVGAGI. This CDR3 spans 12 amino acids. The CDR3 loop is CAAGEGRGTQYF. The CDR3 DNA reads as TGTGCCGCGGGGGAGGGGCGAGGTACGCAGTATTTT.

This clone has just one count. The V call is TRBV7-9, the J call TRBJ1-3, with a weak D call TRBD1 (5 bases). The CDR3 contains 14 residues. The V end lost 4 bases, the J end lost 2 bases, and 9 bases lay between the germline ends. Germline values: CDR1 SEHNR, CDR2 FQNEAQ (reference sequence). The CDR3 nucleotides are TGTGCCAGCAGCTCCCAGGGAACTGGAAACACCATATATTTT. Residues: CASSSQGTGNTIYF.

V is TRBV7-8 and J is TRBJ2-7, with D unresolved. Germline-derived CDR1 and CDR2 are SGHVS and FQNEAQ. This CDR3 has 14 residues. V lost 4 bases to trimming and J lost 3 bases, with 13 bases between them. The CDR3 is CASSSPVLNYEQYF. CDR3 nucleotides: TGTGCCAGCAGCTCCCCGGTATTAAACTACGAGCAGTACTTC.

J is TRBJ1-3 and V is TRBV6-1, with D tentatively TRBD1 (6 bases). The germline CDR1 and CDR2 sequences are MNHNS and SASEGT. V lost 4 bases and J 0 bases, leaving 16 bases between the germline ends. The CDR3 length is 17 residues. CDR3 sequence reads: CASSAPGHQTSGNTIYF. CDR3 DNA sequence: TGTGCCAGCAGTGCACCGGGACACCAAACCTCTGGAAACACCATATATTTT.

This chain connects TRBV28 to TRBJ2-2; D not resolved. The CDR3 runs to 13 residues. Germline-derived CDR1 and CDR2 are MDHEN and SYDVKM. V was pared by 4 bases and J by 3 bases, with 6 bases between. The CDR3 protein is CASSSPDTGELFF. Here the CDR3 DNA reads TGTGCCAGCAGTTCCCCAGACACCGGGGAGCTGTTTTTT.

The chain recombines TRBV5-1 with TRBJ1-3; 7 nucleotides agree with TRBD1. Germline assignment: CDR1 SGHRS and CDR2 YFSETQ. The CDR3 loop spans 15 amino acids. Trimming at V came to 3 bases and at J to 3 bases, leaving 6 bases not matched to a gene. The CDR3 nucleotides read TGCGCCAGCAGCTCTGGGGACAGCCGTGGAAACACCATATATTTT. Translating gives CASSSGDSRGNTIYF. Complete variable domain (other parts from reference TRBV5-1 and TRBJ1-3): KAGVTQTPRYLIKTRGQQVTLSCSPISGHRSVSWYQQTPGQGLQFLFEYFSETQRNKGNFPGRFSGRQFSNSRSEMNVSTLELGDSALYLCASSSGDSRGNTIYFGEGSWLTVV.

V usage is TRBV19 and J usage is TRBJ2-2, with D possibly matching TRBD1 (6 bases). The V end lost 1 base, the J end lost 2 bases, and 8 bases lay between the germline ends. Germline assignment: CDR1 LNHDA and CDR2 SQIVND (reference sequence). The CDR3 is 15 residues long. The CDR3 DNA reads TGTGCCAGTAGTATAGGGACAGTTAACACCGGGGAGCTGTTTTTT. Translation gives CASSIGTVNTGELFF.